This passage covers 15 T cell receptor beta chains from one sample sequenced in a study of shared clonotypes between healthy human individuals. TCRdb's table, derived via immunoSEQ multiplex PCR, lists solely in-frame clones and lacks some. The table shows about 520,000 clones, with approximately 94% occurring only once. The sequenced material came from naive CD4+ T cells sorted from blood. Subset: CD45RA+ positively selected. The receptors here all came from a woman between 25 and 40 years old in good health.

J is TRBJ1-1 and V is TRBV25-1, with 10 nucleotides matching TRBD1. J lost 6 bases, V lost 5 bases, and 6 bases had no gene match. The CDR3 length is 14 residues. Germline V gene lookup returns CDR1 MGHDK and CDR2 SYGVNS. CDR3 sequence (DNA): TGTGCCAGCAGTCCGACAGGGGGCATTTCTGAAGCTTTCTTT. It specifies CASSPTGGISEAFF.

On this clone: The sample holds other DNA sequences that translate to the same CDR3. The V call is TRBV5-1, the J call TRBJ1-1; a weak D match, TRBD1 (6 bases). From germline, CDR1 is SGHRS and CDR2 YFSETQ. The CDR3 runs 13 residues. Trimming removed 4 bases from V and 5 bases from J, with 12 bases in between. The CDR3 DNA sequence: TGCGCCAGCAGCCCAGGAGGGGGGACTGAAGCTTTCTTT. This encodes CASSPGGGTEAFF. Looking up the rest from reference TRBV5-1 and TRBJ1-1 gives the full variable domain: KAGVTQTPRYLIKTRGQQVTLSCSPISGHRSVSWYQQTPGQGLQFLFEYFSETQRNKGNFPGRFSGRQFSNSRSEMNVSTLELGDSALYLCASSPGGGTEAFFGQGTRLTVV.

This chain links TRBV6-5 with TRBJ2-2; 8 positions match TRBD1. Germline CDR1 is MNHEY and CDR2 is SVGAGI. CDR3 length: 15 amino acids. Germline trimming cut 4 bases from V and 1 base from J; bases unmatched to any gene: 2. The CDR3, as DNA: TGTGCCAGCAGTTCCGGGACAGGGAACACCGGGGAGCTGTTTTTT. Translated, it gives CASSSGTGNTGELFF.

The chain has TRBV28 and TRBJ2-2; perhaps TRBD2 as D (6 bases). The CDR3 contains 16 residues. Germline CDR1 and CDR2: MDHEN and SYDVKM. Trimming removed 3 bases from V and 5 bases from J, with 16 bases in between. CDR3 in amino acids: CASSLTGGEGTGELFF. In DNA form, the CDR3 reads TGTGCCAGCAGTTTGACCGGGGGAGAAGGGACCGGGGAGCTGTTTTTT.

The chain uses TRBV6-6 and TRBJ2-2; possibly TRBD2 for D (6 bases). The CDR3 runs to 14 residues. CDR1 and CDR2 from the germline V gene are MNHNY and SVGAGI (reference sequence). Trimming shortened V by 6 bases and J by 6 bases, and 14 bases separated the two germline ends. CDR3 loop: CASSPGVLAGELFF. In nucleotides, the CDR3 is TGTGCCAGCAGCCCGGGAGTCTTGGCCGGGGAGCTGTTTTTT.

This sequence joins TRBV6-6 and TRBJ2-7; D gene unclear. The CDR3 runs 14 residues. Per germline, CDR1 MNHNY and CDR2 SVGAGI (reference sequence). The V gene lost 4 bases and the J gene lost 3 bases, with 13 bases spanning the gap. CDR3 coding DNA: TGTGCCAGCAGTTCTGGCAGGCGGAACTACGAGCAGTACTTC. It encodes CASSSGRRNYEQYF.

The chain recombines TRBV5-1 with TRBJ2-7; 9 nucleotides align to TRBD2. CDR3 length: 15 amino acids. V trimming: 2 bases; J trimming: 5 bases; junction bases outside the gene matches: 8. Germline V gene data show CDR1 as SGHRS and CDR2 as YFSETQ. The CDR3 spells CASSLVAGTSNEQYF. CDR3 nucleotide sequence: TGCGCCAGCAGCTTAGTTGCCGGGACTAGCAACGAGCAGTACTTC.

The rearrangement uses TRBV25-1 and TRBJ2-3; D unresolved. V gave up 6 bases and J gave up 2 bases, with 12 bases separating them. The V gene's germline CDR1 is MGHDK and CDR2 SYGVNS. The CDR3 contains 14 residues. The CDR3 protein is CASRGLVPTDTQYF. Written as DNA, the CDR3 is TGTGCCAGCAGGGGGTTGGTGCCCACAGATACGCAGTATTTT.

The chain employs TRBV5-1 and TRBJ2-3; 9 bases match TRBD2. The CDR3 sequence is 14 residues long. Germline CDR1 is SGHRS and CDR2 is YFSETQ. J lost 3 bases, V lost 5 bases, and 4 bases had no gene match. The CDR3 is CASRFSGRTDTQYF. In DNA, the CDR3 is TGCGCCAGCAGATTTAGCGGGAGAACAGATACGCAGTATTTT.

The chain has TRBV18 and TRBJ1-4; 7 bases align to TRBD1. V was clipped by 3 bases and J by 0 bases; unmatched bases: 10. The V gene's germline CDR1 is KGHSH and CDR2 LQKENI. CDR3 size: 18 residues. CDR3 in DNA: TGTGCCAGCTCACCGCACCCCCTCGGGACAGCAACTAATGAAAAACTGTTTTTT. This gives the protein CASSPHPLGTATNEKLFF. Full variable domain (remainder filled in from reference TRBV18 and TRBJ1-4): NAGVMQNPRHLVRRRGQEARLRCSPMKGHSHVYWYRQLPEEGLKFMVYLQKENIIDESGMPKERFSAEFPKEGPSILRIQQVVRGDSAAYFCASSPHPLGTATNEKLFFGSGTQLSVL.

This clone came up once. The genes are TRBV18 and TRBJ1-2, with 7 bases identical to TRBD1. Germline assignment: CDR1 KGHSH and CDR2 LQKENI. Trimming removed 3 bases from V and 3 bases from J; junction bases left unmatched: 4. The CDR3 loop spans 14 amino acids. This chain's CDR3 is CASSPRQGDYGYTF. In DNA form, the CDR3 reads TGTGCCAGCTCACCCAGACAGGGAGACTATGGCTACACCTTC.

V gene TRBV29-1 combines with J gene TRBJ2-7; the D is unclear. The germline V gene has CDR1 SQVTM and CDR2 ANQGSEA. V shed 2 bases and J shed 3 bases, with 14 bases lying between them. The CDR3 is made up of 14 amino acids. CDR3 region: CSVELHARHYEQYF. CDR3 DNA sequence: TGCAGCGTTGAATTGCACGCTAGGCACTACGAGCAGTACTTC.

J is TRBJ2-2 and V is TRBV7-8; 7 bases are a match to TRBD2. Trimming removed 5 bases from V and 7 bases from J; junction bases left unmatched: 13. Germline values: CDR1 SGHVS, CDR2 FQNEAQ. This CDR3 spans 16 amino acids. CDR3 sequence (DNA): TGTGCCAGCAGCCGAGACGGGGCGGGAGTTATCGGGGAGCTGTTTTTT. It yields the protein CASSRDGAGVIGELFF.

This chain uses TRBV28 with TRBJ2-7; TRBD2 aligns across 14 bases. The CDR3 consists of 16 residues. From germline, CDR1 is MDHEN and CDR2 SYDVKM. After removal of 1 base from V and 3 bases from J, the junction contained 2 bases not matched to a gene. CDR3 bases: TGTGCCAGCAGTTTATTCGGGACTAGCGGGAGCTACGAGCAGTACTTC. Protein: CASSLFGTSGSYEQYF.

The chain couples TRBV7-9 to TRBJ1-2; 7 positions agree with TRBD1. Germline V CDR1 and CDR2: SEHNR, FQNEAQ (reference sequence). The CDR3 is made up of 16 amino acids. V lost 4 bases, J lost 4 bases, and 12 bases stayed unmatched. CDR3 amino acids: CASSSPSTGSSYGYTF. CDR3 nucleotides: TGTGCCAGCAGCTCTCCATCGACAGGGAGCAGCTATGGCTACACCTTC.